The 4 T cell receptor beta chains below were found in one sample sequenced in a study of sequential checkpoint blockade in melanoma (dated by TCRdb to the late 2010s). Libraries came from the immunoSEQ multiplex PCR assay. TCRdb's version of the immuneACCESS table is confined to in-frame rearrangements and falls short of the full clone set. An unresolved V gene accounts for under half of the shortfall where checked; the remainder is of unknown origin. This sample lists approximately 21,000 clones; around 80% were detected once. The ten largest clones take up around a tenth of the sample. According to the study, the label for this sample's treatment or condition signals: randomized to nivolumab then ipilimumab (arm A) or the reverse (arm B). Here the sequenced sample was CD8+ T cells sorted from blood (inferred from file names), taken from a patient given nivolumab and ipilimumab in sequence. These receptor sequences come from a human donor with melanoma.

CDR3 amino acids: CSVGGTSDHESEQFF. CDR3 coding DNA: TGCAGCGTTGGAGGGACTAGCGACCATGAAAGTGAGCAGTTCTTC. The V and J genes are TRBV29-1 and TRBJ2-1; 10 nucleotides match TRBD2. Germline CDR1 SQVTM, CDR2 ANQGSEA. Trimming took 4 bases from V and 9 from J; bases not matched to a gene: 12. The CDR3 totals 15 residues.

The chain has TRBV7-9 and TRBJ2-5; D gene ambiguous. Germline CDR1 is SEHNR and CDR2 is FQNEAQ (reference sequence). The CDR3 has 15 amino acids. V lost 0 bases, J lost 1 base, and 9 bases lay in between. The CDR3 DNA reads as TGTGCCAGCAGCTTAGCGACCCGGGTCCAAGAGACCCAGTACTTC. Translating it yields CASSLATRVQETQYF.

CDR3 DNA: TGCGCCAGCAGCCAAGGGACAGGGAATCTCTACGAGCAGTACTTC. Translating it yields CASSQGTGNLYEQYF. The gene calls are TRBV4-3 and TRBJ2-7, with 8 bases lining up with TRBD1. V gave up 1 base and J gave up 3 bases; unmatched junction bases: 5. The CDR3 extends over 15 amino acids. Germline assignment: CDR1 LGHNA and CDR2 YSLEER.

J is TRBJ1-1 and V is TRBV10-3, with D possibly TRBD1 on 5 matching bases. Per the germline V gene, CDR1 is ENHRY and CDR2 is SYGVKD. The CDR3 contains 13 residues. V was trimmed by 2 bases and J by 10 bases, leaving 14 bases between them. CDR3 bases: TGTGCCATCAGTGAGATGAGGGAGGGGCCAGCTTTCTTT. Its protein product is CAISEMREGPAFF.